These 12 T cell receptor beta chains were all obtained from the same sample, sequenced in a study of blood T cell repertoires in COVID-19 (dated by TCRdb to between 2020 and 2021). Library generation was performed with the immunoSEQ multiplex PCR assay. The table comes from immuneACCESS by way of TCRdb, which keeps in-frame sequences with V and J called. Part of the clones is missing from these tables; in studies checked, under half for an unresolved V gene and the rest for unknown reasons. In this sample the table shows about 120,000 clones, more than 70% of which occur a single time. About 6.1% of the sample is held by the ten biggest clonotypes. The sequencing input was peripheral blood. These receptors all stem from an older woman with COVID-19, enrolled during active disease.

The gene calls are TRBV5-1 and TRBJ1-1; no clear D. This CDR3 has 14 residues. Trimming removed 3 bases at V and 1 base at J, with 10 bases between. Per germline, CDR1 SGHRS and CDR2 YFSETQ. CDR3 region: CASSSTGSNTEAFF. Here the CDR3 DNA reads TGCGCCAGCAGCTCGACCGGGTCGAACACTGAAGCTTTCTTT.

This clone was seen a few times. The genes are TRBV19 and TRBJ1-1; D perhaps matches TRBD1 (5 bases). CDR3 size: 15 residues. V was clipped by 1 base and J by 4 bases, with 13 bases between them. CDR1 LNHDA and CDR2 SQIVND come from the germline V gene (reference sequence). CDR3 residues: CASSIGGERITEAFF. In nucleotides, the CDR3 is TGTGCCAGTAGTATAGGGGGGGAGAGGATCACTGAAGCTTTCTTT.

This chain connects TRBV7-6 to TRBJ1-3, with TRBD1 matching 8 bases. The germline CDR1 and CDR2 sequences are SGHVS and FNYEAQ. The CDR3 consists of 20 residues. Trimming took 1 base from V and 0 from J; bases not matched to a gene: 14. CDR3 amino acids: CASSLGRTGLIPFSGNTIYF. CDR3 nucleotides: TGTGCCAGCAGCTTAGGCCGGACAGGGTTGATACCTTTCTCTGGAAACACCATATATTTT.

The sample holds a few counts of this clone. This chain connects TRBV21-1 to TRBJ1-2; TRBD1, as called in the table, went unchecked against the DNA. TRBV21-1 constitutes a pseudogene. This CDR3 spans 17 amino acids. CDR3 sequence (DNA): TGTGCCAGCAGCAAAGGGGGACAGGGAACCTTAAGTCGTGGCTACACCTTC. It translates to CASSKGGQGTLSRGYTF.

This chain uses TRBV7-9 with TRBJ1-1; the match to TRBD1 covers 7 bases. Per the germline V gene, CDR1 is SEHNR and CDR2 is FQNEAQ (reference sequence). There are 12 residues in the CDR3. The junction had 4 bases not matched to a gene; V was cut back by 5 bases and J by 7 bases. CDR3 region: CASSGRDSEAFF. DNA of the CDR3: TGTGCCAGCAGCGGACGGGACAGTGAAGCTTTCTTT. Using reference TRBV7-9 and TRBJ1-1 for the parts outside the CDR3, the full variable domain is DTGVSQNPRHKITKRGQNVTFRCDPISEHNRLYWYRQTLGQGPEFLTYFQNEAQLEKSRLLSDRFSAERPKGSFSTLEIQRTEQGDSAMYLCASSGRDSEAFFGQGTRLTVV.

This CDR3 reads CASGTVLNEKLFF. The CDR3 bases are TGTGCCAGCGGGACAGTCCTCAATGAAAAACTGTTTTTT. The rearrangement joins TRBV6-5 to TRBJ1-4, with 7 bases matching TRBD1. The germline gives CDR1 MNHEY, CDR2 SVGAGI. The CDR3 consists of 13 residues. Losses at the gene ends were 8 bases for V and 5 bases for J; bases not matched to a gene: 5.

In its sample, this clone was seen a few times. J is TRBJ2-2 and V is TRBV5-1; 7 bases match TRBD1. Trimming removed 0 bases from V and 3 bases from J; junction bases left unmatched: 2. CDR3 size: 15 residues. The V gene's germline CDR1 is SGHRS and CDR2 YFSETQ. The CDR3 loop reads CASSLAGQYTGELFF. In DNA, the CDR3 is TGCGCCAGCAGCTTGGCGGGACAGTACACCGGGGAGCTGTTTTTT.

The sample holds a few counts of this clone. The chain links TRBV19 to TRBJ1-4, with D perhaps TRBD1 (5 bases). CDR1 and CDR2 (germline): LNHDA, SQIVND (reference sequence). This CDR3 has 14 amino acids. V lost 10 bases, J lost 7 bases, and 19 bases lay in between. The CDR3 DNA is TGTGCCACATCCTTGGGGGGAAAGGGTGAAAAACTGTTTTTT. Translating gives CATSLGGKGEKLFF.

The V call is TRBV27, the J call TRBJ2-7; 9 nucleotides agree with TRBD1. CDR1 is MNHEY, CDR2 SMNVEV, per germline (reference sequence). Unmatched junction bases numbered 11, after V lost 5 bases and J lost 3 bases. This CDR3 is built from 16 residues. The CDR3 here is CASSPGTGYSVYEQYF. Here the CDR3 DNA reads TGTGCCAGCAGTCCGGGGACAGGGTACAGTGTCTACGAGCAGTACTTC.

This sequence joins TRBV4-1 and TRBJ1-2, with D tentatively TRBD1 (5 bases). Germline assignment: CDR1 MGHRA and CDR2 YSYEKL. Trimming cost V 0 bases and J 4 bases, with 15 bases left between them. The CDR3 is 16 residues long. In nucleotides, the CDR3 is TGCGCCAGCAGCCAAGATCCGGCGGCAGGGCTCTATGGCTACACCTTC. Translation: CASSQDPAAGLYGYTF.

This sequence joins TRBV7-8 and TRBJ1-6; perhaps TRBD1 as D (5 bases). The CDR3 is 17 residues long. Trimming removed 1 base at V and 4 bases at J, with 14 bases between. Germline CDR1 and CDR2: SGHVS and FQNEAQ. Written as DNA, the CDR3 is TGTGCCAGCAGCTTAGGGGCAGGGTTGTATTATAATTCACCCCTCCACTTT. Its translation is CASSLGAGLYYNSPLHF.

This chain joins TRBV16 and TRBJ1-6, with 7 bases identical to TRBD1. The CDR3 consists of 15 residues. Germline-derived CDR1 and CDR2 are KGHSY and FQNENV. J lost 4 bases, V lost 7 bases, and 7 bases had no gene match. For the CDR3, the DNA is TGTGCCAGCACCCTGCGACAGGGTTATAATTCACCCCTCCACTTT. Translating gives CASTLRQGYNSPLHF.